A single sample gave rise to the 25 T cell receptor beta chains below, sequenced in a study of blood T cells in healthy people across ages. PCR was performed a second time for about 6 to 12 cycles using a sample-barcoded 5' primer and a J-beta primer mix. TCRdb reanalysed the 5' RACE reads using MiXCR and keeps one entry per CDR3 protein. The sample yields some 1.4 million distinct CDR3 sequences, 35% to 45% seen once. The material sequenced was blood. The receptors shown here come from a woman aged 18-30 years in good health.

V usage is TRBV7-3 and J usage is TRBJ1-2; possibly TRBD1 for D (6 bases). The CDR3 has 14 amino acids. The germline gives CDR1 SGHTA, CDR2 FQGTGA. V dropped 5 bases and J dropped 3 bases, with 13 bases sitting between them. As DNA, the CDR3 is TGTGCCAGCAGCGCGGGGAGGGGGGACTATGGCTACACCTTC. This encodes CASSAGRGDYGYTF. The complete variable domain, with remaining parts taken from reference TRBV7-3 and TRBJ1-2, reads GAGVSQTPSNKVTEKGKYVELRCDPISGHTALYWYRQSLGQGPEFLIYFQGTGAADDSGLPNDRFFAVRPEGSVSTLKIQRTERGDSAVYLCASSAGRGDYGYTFGSGTRLTVV.

This clonotype turned up a few times. The chain is built from TRBV15 and TRBJ2-7, with 7 bases matching TRBD1. The V and J ends lost 6 bases and 3 bases, in that order; junction bases with no gene match: 11. CDR1 and CDR2 (germline): LNHNV, YYDKDF (reference sequence). CDR3 length: 15 amino acids. CDR3 bases: TGTGCCACCAGAGCCTCGGACAGGCAAATCTACGAGCAGTACTTC. Its translation is CATRASDRQIYEQYF.

This clonotype was seen a handful of times. The CDR3 sequence is CAISRLAGGPGTDTQYF. The DNA of the CDR3 is TGTGCCATCAGTCGACTAGCGGGGGGCCCCGGCACAGATACGCAGTATTTT. The V gene is TRBV10-3, the J gene TRBJ2-3; 13 positions agree with TRBD2. The CDR3 length is 17 residues. Germline trimming cut 5 bases from V and 1 base from J; bases unmatched to any gene: 6. Germline CDR1 reads ENHRY; CDR2 reads SYGVKD.

The chain combines TRBV27 with TRBJ2-1, with D unresolved. V was pared by 2 bases and J by 8 bases, with 7 bases between. This CDR3 spans 12 amino acids. CDR1 and CDR2 (germline): MNHEY, SMNVEV (reference sequence). This CDR3 is CASSLTGYEQFF. The CDR3 DNA reads as TGTGCCAGCAGTTTAACCGGGTATGAGCAGTTCTTC.

This clonotype occurred once. A read error is possible here, since a much larger clone lies one base away. The rearrangement joins TRBV7-9 to TRBJ2-5; 10 positions match TRBD1. The ends lost 8 bases at V and 11 bases at J; junction bases unmatched: 14. This CDR3 is 14 amino acids long. Per germline, CDR1 SEHNR and CDR2 FQNEAQ (reference sequence). CDR3 protein: CASGPGTGVNEQYF. CDR3 nucleotides: TGTGCCAGCGGTCCCGGGACAGGGGTCAATGAGCAGTACTTC.

V usage is TRBV10-3 and J usage is TRBJ1-2; 10 bases map to TRBD1. The V gene's germline CDR1 is ENHRY and CDR2 SYGVKD. The CDR3 is made up of 20 amino acids. The ends lost 3 bases at V and 3 bases at J; junction bases unmatched: 19. This chain's CDR3 is CAISDRVHRDRGRGYYGYTF. The DNA of the CDR3 is TGTGCCATCAGTGATAGGGTCCACCGGGACAGGGGACGCGGATACTATGGCTACACCTTC.

This clonotype was picked up a small number of times. This chain connects TRBV27 to TRBJ2-7; 7 bases line up with TRBD2. In germline, CDR1 is MNHEY, CDR2 SMNVEV (reference sequence). V lost 6 bases, J lost 6 bases, and 11 bases stayed unmatched. This CDR3 comprises 14 residues. DNA for the CDR3: TGTGCCAGCAGCCCCGGACTAGTTCGGGGCGAGCAGTACTTC. Its translation is CASSPGLVRGEQYF.

This clonotype was recorded a few times. The genes are TRBV20-1 and TRBJ1-1, with 10 bases lining up with TRBD1. The V gene's germline CDR1 is DFQATT and CDR2 SNEGSKA (reference sequence). The J segment lost 13 bases and the V segment lost 6 bases, leaving 5 bases of the junction unmatched. The CDR3 has 10 residues. CDR3 amino acids: CSARGQGLFF. The CDR3 DNA is TGCAGTGCGCGGGGACAGGGGCTTTTCTTT.

CDR3 nucleotide sequence: TGCGCCAGCAGCTTGCGGACTAGCGGGGGGACCAATGAGCAGTACTTC. This gives the protein CASSLRTSGGTNEQYF. The chain couples TRBV5-1 to TRBJ2-7; 14 positions agree with TRBD2. Trimming at V came to 1 base and at J to 7 bases, leaving 7 bases not matched to a gene. This CDR3 has 16 residues. Germline V gives CDR1 SGHRS, CDR2 YFSETQ.

J is TRBJ2-3 and V is TRBV20-1, with 7 bases that match TRBD2. This CDR3 spans 13 amino acids. Trimming removed 5 bases from V and 0 bases from J; junction bases left unmatched: 2. Germline V gene lookup returns CDR1 DFQATT and CDR2 SNEGSKA (reference sequence). DNA of the CDR3: TGCAGTGCTTATAGCGGGAGCACAGATACGCAGTATTTT. Amino acids: CSAYSGSTDTQYF.

This clonotype was observed a handful of times. The CDR3 spells CAISGPQVLSGGVDEQYF. DNA of the CDR3: TGTGCCATCAGTGGCCCCCAGGTCCTGAGCGGGGGGGTGGACGAGCAGTACTTC. This chain links TRBV10-3 with TRBJ2-7, with TRBD2 matching 10 bases. The CDR3 totals 18 residues. Germline CDR1 and CDR2: ENHRY and SYGVKD. After removal of 4 bases from V and 5 bases from J, the junction contained 17 bases not matched to a gene.

This clonotype has a handful of counts. V usage is TRBV12-3 or TRBV12-4 and J usage is TRBJ2-3; D is perhaps TRBD2 (6 bases). Trimming removed 7 bases from V and 0 bases from J, with 14 bases in between. This CDR3 contains 15 residues. CDR3 DNA: TGTGCCAGCACCCGCTCGGGAGAGAGCACAGATACGCAGTATTTT. Encoded protein: CASTRSGESTDTQYF.

This clonotype turned up a few times. The V and J genes are TRBV27 and TRBJ2-7; perhaps TRBD2 as D (6 bases). Germline lookup yields CDR1 MNHEY and CDR2 SMNVEV (reference sequence). The V end lost 5 bases, the J end lost 6 bases, and 14 bases lay between the germline ends. This CDR3 spans 13 amino acids. The CDR3 nucleotides read TGTGCCAGCAGTCCCGCCCAGGGAGGCGAGCAGTACTTC. Protein: CASSPAQGGEQYF.

This clonotype was found a few times. The chain employs TRBV20-1 and TRBJ2-5; tentative D call: TRBD1 (5 bases). CDR1 is DFQATT, CDR2 SNEGSKA, per germline (reference sequence). The CDR3 totals 12 residues. Trimming removed 5 bases at V and 2 bases at J, with 9 bases between. The CDR3 protein is CSAAGAQETQYF. In DNA, the CDR3 is TGCAGTGCTGCTGGGGCACAAGAGACCCAGTACTTC.

The chain combines TRBV20-1 with TRBJ2-3; 7 bases fit TRBD1. The V and J ends lost 4 bases and 4 bases, in that order; junction bases with no gene match: 11. The CDR3 extends over 15 amino acids. CDR1 and CDR2 from the germline V gene are DFQATT and SNEGSKA (reference sequence). The CDR3 DNA reads TGCAGTGCTACCTCAGGCGAGGGACAGTCAGATACGCAGTATTTT. This sequence encodes CSATSGEGQSDTQYF.

This chain joins TRBV5-1 and TRBJ2-7, with 10 bases fitting TRBD1. V lost 2 bases and J lost 2; bases outside the gene matches: 13. The CDR3 runs 18 residues. Germline values: CDR1 SGHRS, CDR2 YFSETQ. CDR3 DNA: TGCGCCAGCAGCTTAGCCGGGACAGGGGCCGCCGGAACCTACGAGCAGTACTTC. It is translated as CASSLAGTGAAGTYEQYF.

This chain links TRBV18 with TRBJ2-3; 7 bases are a match to TRBD2. J was trimmed by 6 bases and V by 2 bases; bases with no gene match: 5. The CDR3 has 14 amino acids. The germline gives CDR1 KGHSH, CDR2 LQKENI. Here the CDR3 reads CASSPGGRGDTQYF. The CDR3 DNA sequence: TGTGCCAGCTCACCAGGAGGGAGGGGCGATACGCAGTATTTT.

This clonotype turned up a few times. This rearrangement joins TRBV7-8 to TRBJ2-7, with D perhaps matching TRBD2 (6 bases). Germline V lookup: CDR1 SGHVS, CDR2 FQNEAQ. This CDR3 spans 15 amino acids. V lost 2 bases, J lost 3 bases, and 14 bases lay in between. The CDR3 spells CASSLNGGGVYEQYF. The CDR3 DNA sequence: TGTGCCAGCAGCTTAAACGGGGGTGGGGTCTACGAGCAGTACTTC.

The CDR3: CASSPGQELLHQETQYF. The CDR3 DNA sequence: TGTGCCAGCAGCCCGGGGCAAGAGCTTTTACACCAAGAGACCCAGTACTTC. The V and J genes are TRBV7-9 and TRBJ2-5; D may correspond to TRBD1 or TRBD2 (5 bases each). The CDR3 totals 17 residues. The V and J ends lost 5 bases and 0 bases respectively, with 19 bases between them. Germline V gene sequence: CDR1 SEHNR, CDR2 FQNEAQ (reference sequence).

This clonotype was seen only a few times. This chain links TRBV28 with TRBJ2-1; TRBD1 is a possible D gene (6 bases). CDR1 is MDHEN and CDR2 is SYDVKM in the germline V gene. Trimming shortened V by 7 bases and J by 0 bases, and 10 bases separated the two germline ends. The CDR3 totals 14 residues. The CDR3 sequence: CASKQGSSYNEQFF. Written as DNA, the CDR3 is TGTGCCAGCAAGCAGGGGAGCTCCTACAATGAGCAGTTCTTC. Full variable domain (rest looked up from reference TRBV28 and TRBJ2-1): DVKVTQSSRYLVKRTGEKVFLECVQDMDHENMFWYRQDPGLGLRLIYFSYDVKMKEKGDIPEGYSVSREKKERFSLILESASTNQTSMYLCASKQGSSYNEQFFGPGTRLTVL.

This clonotype was counted a few times. This chain joins TRBV7-9 and TRBJ2-1; D possibly corresponds to TRBD2 (5 bases). Trimming took off 3 bases at V and 6 bases at J, with 12 bases between the two ends. Per germline, CDR1 SEHNR and CDR2 FQNEAQ (reference sequence). The CDR3 has 14 residues. CDR3 DNA sequence: TGTGCCAGCAGCTTTCTGGACGGGGTCAATGAGCAGTTCTTC. Its translation is CASSFLDGVNEQFF.

The chain couples TRBV7-9 to TRBJ1-2; 9 positions match TRBD1. Germline loops: CDR1 SEHNR, CDR2 FQNEAQ (reference sequence). J was trimmed by 4 bases and V by 8 bases; bases with no gene match: 14. The CDR3 sequence is 16 residues long. The CDR3 reads CASFGEDRGSVYGYTF. The CDR3 nucleotides are TGTGCCAGCTTTGGAGAGGACAGGGGTAGTGTCTATGGCTACACCTTC.

This clonotype showed up just a few times. The chain employs TRBV11-2 and TRBJ2-3; TRBD1 might be the D (6 bases). Trimming took off 5 bases at V and 11 bases at J, with 17 bases between the two ends. The CDR3 has 13 residues. CDR1 is SGHAT and CDR2 is FQNNGV in the germline V gene. This CDR3 reads CASSPLQGRGQYF. CDR3 nucleotides: TGTGCCAGCAGCCCGCTACAGGGTCGCGGGCAGTATTTT.

This clonotype has a handful of counts. The genes are TRBV12-3 or TRBV12-4 and TRBJ1-1; D may be TRBD1 (6 bases). The CDR3 has 15 amino acids. V was cut by 5 bases and J by 0 bases, with 13 bases left in between. The chain's CDR3 is CASSPRGGLNTEAFF. DNA for the CDR3: TGTGCCAGCAGTCCCCGCGGGGGCCTGAACACTGAAGCTTTCTTT.

V usage is TRBV6-2 or TRBV6-3 and J usage is TRBJ2-1; TRBD1 is a possible D gene (5 bases). The end of the DNA aligns better with TRBJ2-7, so the J call may be wrong. CDR1 MNHEY and CDR2 SVGEGT come from the germline V gene. The CDR3 spans 14 residues. The CDR3 DNA sequence: TGTGCCAGCAGGACCACAGGAGAATACAATGAGCAGTACTTC. Its protein product is CASRTTGEYNEQYF.